These T cell receptor beta chains were read from a single sample in a study of T cell responses to AZD1222 COVID-19 vaccine. Repertoires were generated with immunoSEQ multiplex PCR, while TCRdb's copy carries only in-frame clones and drops some. The sample consists of around 130,000 clones, about 90% of them appearing once. This sample comprised peripheral blood, obtained 28 days after the second AZD1222 dose. Source of these receptors: an adult who received the AZD1222 COVID-19 vaccine. CDR3s leave out the opening cysteine and the closing phenylalanine or tryptophan.

cdr3_length: 12
v_call: TRBV6-2/TRBV6-3
cdr3_aa: ASSLQGWNTEAF

cdr3_length: 12
v_call: TRBV6-5
cdr3_aa: ASSTGISGNTIY

cdr3_length: 13
v_call: TRBV19
cdr3_aa: ASSNSPAGGTEAF

cdr3_length: 13
v_call: TRBV5-8
cdr3_aa: ASSPGLAEPDEQF

cdr3_length: 12
v_call: TRBV28
cdr3_aa: ASSLGQEDYGYT

cdr3_length: 11
v_call: TRBV5-1
cdr3_aa: ATSDSPDQPQH

cdr3_length: 14
v_call: TRBV3-1/TRBV3-2
cdr3_aa: ASSPVETGNSYGYT

cdr3_length: 13
v_call: TRBV5-4
cdr3_aa: ASSLKREAKNIQY

cdr3_length: 14
v_call: TRBV11-2
cdr3_aa: ASSPGFSLMNTEAF

cdr3_length: 11
v_call: TRBV11-3
cdr3_aa: ASSPGHGYTQY

cdr3_length: 15
v_call: TRBV7-9
cdr3_aa: ASSPTPGVGLYNEQF

cdr3_length: 11
v_call: TRBV28
cdr3_aa: ASGTGTLRGYT

cdr3_length: 11
v_call: TRBV24-1
cdr3_aa: ATSDRSTGELF

cdr3_length: 12
v_call: TRBV7-2
cdr3_aa: ASSNGQSRGPQY

cdr3_length: 14
v_call: TRBV9
cdr3_aa: ASSVEPGTGGSPLH

cdr3_length: 13
v_call: TRBV18
cdr3_aa: ASSPIPSSGNTIY

cdr3_length: 12
v_call: TRBV7-2
cdr3_aa: ASSLRQGAEGYT

cdr3_length: 15
v_call: TRBV9
cdr3_aa: ASSVGGASGIDNEQF

cdr3_length: 9
v_call: TRBV19
cdr3_aa: ASRDLLEQF

cdr3_length: 11
v_call: TRBV28
cdr3_aa: ASSLVGGTEAF

cdr3_length: 13
v_call: TRBV18
cdr3_aa: ASSRLAGAVNEQF

cdr3_length: 12
v_call: TRBV4-2
cdr3_aa: ASSAGTIGYEQY

cdr3_length: 13
v_call: TRBV27
cdr3_aa: AGSLLGPDNEKLF